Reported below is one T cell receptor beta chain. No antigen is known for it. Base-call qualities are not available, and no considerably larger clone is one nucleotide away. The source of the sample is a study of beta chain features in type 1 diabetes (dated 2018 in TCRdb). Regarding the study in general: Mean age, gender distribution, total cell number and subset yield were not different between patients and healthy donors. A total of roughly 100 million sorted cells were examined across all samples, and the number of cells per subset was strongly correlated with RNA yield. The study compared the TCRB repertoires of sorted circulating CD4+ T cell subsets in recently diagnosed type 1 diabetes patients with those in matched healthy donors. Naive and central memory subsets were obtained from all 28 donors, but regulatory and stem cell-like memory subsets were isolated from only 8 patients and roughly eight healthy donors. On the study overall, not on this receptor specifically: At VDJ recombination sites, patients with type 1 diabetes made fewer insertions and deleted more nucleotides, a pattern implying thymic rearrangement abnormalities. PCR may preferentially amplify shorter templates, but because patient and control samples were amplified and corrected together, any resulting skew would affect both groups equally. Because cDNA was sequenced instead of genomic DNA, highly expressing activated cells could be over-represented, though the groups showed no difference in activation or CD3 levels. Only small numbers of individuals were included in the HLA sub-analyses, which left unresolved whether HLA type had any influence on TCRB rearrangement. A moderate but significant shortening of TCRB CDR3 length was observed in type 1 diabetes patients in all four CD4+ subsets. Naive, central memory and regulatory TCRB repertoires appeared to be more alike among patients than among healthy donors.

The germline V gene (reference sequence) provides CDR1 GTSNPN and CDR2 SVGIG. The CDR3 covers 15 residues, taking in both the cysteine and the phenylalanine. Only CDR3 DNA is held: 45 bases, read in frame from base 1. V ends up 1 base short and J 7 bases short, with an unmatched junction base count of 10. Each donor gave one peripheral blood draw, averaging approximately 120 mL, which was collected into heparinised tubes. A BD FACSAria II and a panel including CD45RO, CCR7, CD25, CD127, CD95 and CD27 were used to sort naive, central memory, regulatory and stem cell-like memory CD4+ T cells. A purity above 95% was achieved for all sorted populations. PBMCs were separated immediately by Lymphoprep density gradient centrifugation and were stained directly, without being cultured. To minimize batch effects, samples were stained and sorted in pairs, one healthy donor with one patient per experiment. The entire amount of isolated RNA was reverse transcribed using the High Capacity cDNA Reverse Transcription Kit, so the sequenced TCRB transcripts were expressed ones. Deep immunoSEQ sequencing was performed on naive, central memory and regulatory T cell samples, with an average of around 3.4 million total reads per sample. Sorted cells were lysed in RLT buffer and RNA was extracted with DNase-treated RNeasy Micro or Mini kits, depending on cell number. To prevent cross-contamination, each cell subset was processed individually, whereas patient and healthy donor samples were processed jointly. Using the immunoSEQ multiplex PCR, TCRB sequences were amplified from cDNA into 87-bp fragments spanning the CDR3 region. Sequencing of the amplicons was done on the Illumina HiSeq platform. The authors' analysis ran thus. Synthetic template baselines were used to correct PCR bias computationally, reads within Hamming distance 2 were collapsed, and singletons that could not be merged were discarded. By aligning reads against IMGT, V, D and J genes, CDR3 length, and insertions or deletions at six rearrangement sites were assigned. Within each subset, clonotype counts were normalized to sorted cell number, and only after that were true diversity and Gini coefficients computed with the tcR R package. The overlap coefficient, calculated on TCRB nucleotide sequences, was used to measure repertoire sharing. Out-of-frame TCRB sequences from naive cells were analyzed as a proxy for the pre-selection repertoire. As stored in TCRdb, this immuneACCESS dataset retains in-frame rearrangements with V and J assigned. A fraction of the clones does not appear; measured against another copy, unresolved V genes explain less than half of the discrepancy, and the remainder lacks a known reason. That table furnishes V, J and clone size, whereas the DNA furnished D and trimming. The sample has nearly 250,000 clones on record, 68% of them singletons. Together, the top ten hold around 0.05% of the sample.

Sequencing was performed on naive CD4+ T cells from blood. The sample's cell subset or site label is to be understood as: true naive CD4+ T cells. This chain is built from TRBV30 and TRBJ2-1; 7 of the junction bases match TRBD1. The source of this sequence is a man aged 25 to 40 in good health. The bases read TGTGCCTGGAGTGAAGGGGGCTTGCCGTTGAATGAGCAGTTCTTC. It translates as CAWSEGGLPLNEQFF. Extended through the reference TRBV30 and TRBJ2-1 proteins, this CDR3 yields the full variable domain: SQTIHQWPATLVQPVGSPLSLECTVEGTSNPNLYWYRQAAGRGLQLLFYSVGIGQISSEVPQNLSASRPQDRQFILSSKKLLLSDSGFYLCAWSEGGLPLNEQFFGPGTRLTVL.